The clone carrying this T cell receptor beta chain showed up many times. The antigen remains undetermined. This specimen comes from a study of T cells in Graves' hyperthyroidism and ophthalmopathy. Study at large: Peripheral blood was obtained at initial diagnosis, preceding any treatment. Study findings and constraints: Blood samples included most of the expanded thyroid clonotypes exceeding 0.001.

Using more than 7.5 ml of fresh peripheral blood, PBMCs were prepared. RNA transcripts gave rise to amplified TCR beta CDR3 regions. HTBI primers were employed in a first-round RT-PCR of the TCR CDR3. TCRdb reprocessed the multiplex PCR reads via MiXCR and lists one record per CDR3 protein. The table lists approximately 630,000 distinct CDR3 sequences, about 17% of them singletons. CDR1 MDHEN and CDR2 SYDVKM come from the germline V gene. The CDR3 runs to 12 residues. The J segment lost 12 bases and the V segment lost 7 bases, leaving 10 bases of the junction unmatched. This sequence joins TRBV28 and TRBJ1-1, with 8 bases lining up with TRBD1. Material for sequencing was blood. The origin of this receptor is a woman in her 30s with Graves' hyperthyroidism. CDR3: CASNAADRVTFF. The CDR3, as DNA: TGTGCCAGCAATGCTGCGGACAGGGTAACTTTCTTT.